This TCR beta chain was identified in a study of regulatory T cells in long-lasting Graves disease. The wider study: Recently diagnosed Graves' patients had received antithyroid drugs for under 3 months.

Study-wide results and caveats: Sampling was limited to peripheral blood rather than thyroid tissue.

About this clonotype itself: What it recognizes is unknown. The junction differs from germline at one of its ends, possibly a read error.

Germline V gives CDR1 MNHNS, CDR2 SASEGT. CDR3 size: 19 residues. Time point of the sample: newly diagnosed GD, antithyroid drugs for less than 3 months. PBMCs were the source of the RNA used for TCR sequencing. The peripheral blood volume drawn was 8.5 to 9 milliliters, and it was collected into EDTA tubes. With iRepertoire HTBI primers and Arm-PCR of CDR3 regions, TCR beta libraries were built. MiXCR, run by TCRdb on the multiplex PCR reads, gives a single entry per CDR3 protein. The sample shows fewer than 650,000 distinct CDR3 sequences, 16% of them seen only once. The sample also formed part of further work on T cells in Graves' hyperthyroidism and ophthalmopathy.

Source: peripheral blood mononuclear cells (PBMCs), taken at new diagnosis, from a patient treated with antithyroid drugs. J is TRBJ1-1 and V is TRBV6-1; 11 bases match TRBD1. The receptor comes from a woman between 25 and 40 years old with Graves disease. CDR3 sequence (DNA): TGTGCCAGCATTAGAGTTGGGGACAGGGGGACAGGGCGTAAATTCGACCTTATATTT. Protein product: CASIRVGDRGTGRKFDLIF.